These T cell receptor beta chains were read from a single sample in a study of cytomegalovirus exposure and HLA in healthy donors. Profiled with immunoSEQ multiplex PCR; TCRdb holds only in-frame clones, not every one. The table records about 86,000 clones, around 80% of them present only once. The source material was PBMCs. The origin of the receptors is a male donor in good health and CMV-seropositive. The CDR3 runs from the conserved cysteine through the conserved F or W. Each record gives: J gene, clone size, D gene, V gene, CDR3 DNA, CDR3 protein. The D gene is left open where the match is weak. The size of a clone is reported for some rows only, either as once, few or many, or as a class for expanded clones.

TRBJ2-1	once	NA	TRBV6-5	TGTGCCAGCAGTGCCTCAGGGCCTCGGGATGAGCAGTTCTTC	CASSASGPRDEQFF
TRBJ1-2	NA	NA	TRBV15	TGTGCCACCAGCTTTGTGGGGGCGAGTGGCTACACCTTC	CATSFVGASGYTF
TRBJ2-5	once	NA	TRBV5-1	TGCGCCAGCAGCCCGGGACTGCACATCGGAGAGACCCAGTACTTC	CASSPGLHIGETQYF
TRBJ2-1	NA	NA	TRBV28	TGTGCCAGCAGTTTATTCTCCGTGGGCCCCTCCTACAATGAGCAGTTCTTC	CASSLFSVGPSYNEQFF
TRBJ1-1	NA	NA	TRBV2	TGTGCCAGCTGTGAACAGGGAAAGGGGAACACTGAAGCTTTCTTT	CASCEQGKGNTEAFF
TRBJ2-4	NA	TRBD2	TRBV6-6	TGTGCCAGCAAGTGGACGGGGGGTCCGGGGCAGTACTTC	CASKWTGGPGQYF
TRBJ1-4	NA	TRBD1	TRBV11-1	TGTGCCAGCAGCTCAACAGGGGCAACTAATGAAAAACTGTTTTTT	CASSSTGATNEKLFF
TRBJ1-2	few	TRBD1	TRBV10-3	TGTGCCATCAGAGGGACAGGGGCGGGCTATGGCTACACCTTC	CAIRGTGAGYGYTF
TRBJ2-3	once	NA	TRBV7-9	TGTGCCAGCAGCTACAGCGGGTCCCGCCTTTTCACAGATACGCAGTATTTT	CASSYSGSRLFTDTQYF
TRBJ2-7	NA	NA	TRBV6-1	TGTGCCAGCAGCCCTTTTCGCGAGCAGTACTTC	CASSPFREQYF
TRBJ1-2	NA	TRBD1	TRBV6-5	TGTGCCAGCAGACCCGACAGGGGACACTATGGCTACACCTTC	CASRPDRGHYGYTF
TRBJ2-7	NA	NA	TRBV29-1	TGCAGCGTTGAACTGGACAGTCCCTACGAGCAGTACTTC	CSVELDSPYEQYF
TRBJ1-1	NA	NA	TRBV7-9	TGTTCCAGCAGCTTAGCACAGGGGAACACTGAAGCTTTCTTT	CSSSLAQGNTEAFF
TRBJ2-7	NA	TRBD1	TRBV7-8	TGTGCCAGCAGCTTAGCGGGACAGGGTTGGTCCGAGCAGTACTTC	CASSLAGQGWSEQYF
TRBJ2-5	NA	TRBD2	TRBV5-1	TGCGCCAGCAGCAAGGGACTAGCGGGAGGGCAAGAGACCCAGTACTTC	CASSKGLAGGQETQYF
TRBJ2-2	NA	NA	TRBV13	TGTGCCAGCAGCAAACGGGGACTCAACACCGGGGAGCTGTTTTTT	CASSKRGLNTGELFF
TRBJ2-3	NA	NA	TRBV29-1	TGCAGCGTTGGTTCAGGATTGAGCACAGATACGCAGTATTTT	CSVGSGLSTDTQYF
TRBJ2-1	NA	NA	TRBV6-4	TGTGCCAGCAGTGACTCGCCAGGGGGGACCTACAATGAGCAGTTCTTC	CASSDSPGGTYNEQFF
TRBJ2-2	NA	NA	TRBV18	TGTGCCAGCTCACCACGTTACGGAGGGCCGGGCGCCGTGGCCGGGGAGCTGTTTTTT	CASSPRYGGPGAVAGELFF
TRBJ2-7	NA	NA	TRBV19	TGTGCCAGTAGTACTACAGGTCCTTACGAGCAGTACTTC	CASSTTGPYEQYF
TRBJ2-5	NA	TRBD2	TRBV7-9	TGTGCCAGCAGCTTAGCGTGGACTAGCGGGAGGGAGACCCAGTACTTC	CASSLAWTSGRETQYF
TRBJ1-2	NA	TRBD1	TRBV5-1	TGCGCCAGCAGTCGTGAGGGACAGAACTATGGCTACACCTTC	CASSREGQNYGYTF
TRBJ2-7	NA	NA	TRBV6-1	TGTGCCAGCAGAGCCAAGACACACGAGCAGTACTTC	CASRAKTHEQYF
TRBJ1-2	NA	NA	TRBV30	TGTGCCTGGAGTGTGGCCAGAAACTATGGCTACACCTTC	CAWSVARNYGYTF
TRBJ1-4	few	TRBD1	TRBV19	TGTGCCAGTAGTATGGGCACGGGACAGGGTAATGAAAAACTGTTTTTT	CASSMGTGQGNEKLFF
TRBJ1-1	NA	NA	TRBV10-3	TGTGCCATCAGTGGTCCTGAAAAAGGGGACACTGAAGCTTTCTTT	CAISGPEKGDTEAFF
TRBJ2-7	NA	TRBD1	TRBV5-6	TGTGCCAGCAGCTCCCTGGACAGGGGAAGCTCCTACGAGCAGTACTTC	CASSSLDRGSSYEQYF
TRBJ1-5	NA	NA	TRBV21-1	TGTGCCAGCAGCATCGGGACATCAGATCAGCCCCAGCATTTT	CASSIGTSDQPQHF
TRBJ1-5	once	NA	TRBV7-9	TGTGCCAGCAGCTTAGGGATTTCAGGGGGCAATCAGCCCCAGCATTTT	CASSLGISGGNQPQHF
TRBJ1-1	NA	NA	TRBV5-1	TGCGCCAGCAGCTCGACAGGGAACACTGAAGCTTTCTTT	CASSSTGNTEAFF
TRBJ2-3	NA	NA	TRBV5-1	TGCGCCAGCAGCTTGCGGGGAGAGAACACAGATACGCAGTATTTT	CASSLRGENTDTQYF
TRBJ2-3	NA	TRBD2	TRBV19	TGTGCCAGTTCCTTCCAGCGGGAGGGATCAGATACGCAGTATTTT	CASSFQREGSDTQYF
TRBJ2-7	NA	TRBD2	TRBV30	TGTGCCTGGAGTAGGACTAGCTATGGGCAGTACTTC	CAWSRTSYGQYF
TRBJ2-6	NA	NA	TRBV19	TGTGCCAGTAGTAGAACAGATGGGGCCAACGTCCTGACTTTC	CASSRTDGANVLTF
TRBJ1-5	NA	TRBD1	TRBV19	TGTGCCAGTAGTCCTAGGACAGGGAGGTGGCAGCCCCAGCATTTT	CASSPRTGRWQPQHF
TRBJ2-1	once	TRBD1	TRBV18	TGTGCCAGCTCACCCTTGACAGGGGGCACCCATGTCGATGAGCAGTTCTTC	CASSPLTGGTHVDEQFF
TRBJ2-3	once	NA	TRBV21-1	TGTGCCAGGATACGCCCTCGGTATACGCAGTATTTT	CARIRPRYTQYF
TRBJ2-7	many	NA	TRBV5-1	TGCGCCAGCAGCTTGACAGGAAAGTACGAGCAGTACTTC	CASSLTGKYEQYF
TRBJ2-7	once	TRBD2	TRBV18	TGTGCCAGCTCACCTCTTAGCGGGGAGGCCTACTTC	CASSPLSGEAYF
TRBJ2-2	once	TRBD1	TRBV7-6	TGTGCCAGCAGCTCAAGTCAGGGGGCAGGCGGGGAGCTGTTTTTT	CASSSSQGAGGELFF
TRBJ1-2	NA	NA	TRBV2	TGTGCCAGCAGTGAAGATGGGGGGATGGGGATCCGGGGTTACACCTTC	CASSEDGGMGIRGYTF
TRBJ2-7	NA	NA	TRBV9	TGTGCCAGCAGCGTAGACCTCGGCGGCTCCTACGAGCAGTACTTC	CASSVDLGGSYEQYF
TRBJ2-7	NA	NA	TRBV5-1	TGCGCCAGCAGTTTCAACAGGGACACGTACTCCTACGAGCAGTACTTC	CASSFNRDTYSYEQYF
TRBJ2-7	NA	NA	TRBV9	TGTGCCAGCAGCGTAGGTCCCCCTGGAGGGGAGCAGTACTTC	CASSVGPPGGEQYF
TRBJ1-2	NA	TRBD1	TRBV7-2	TGTGCCAGCAGCTTAAGCTCCGACAGGGGGGTTAACTATGGCTACACCTTC	CASSLSSDRGVNYGYTF
TRBJ2-7	NA	NA	TRBV7-9	TGTGCCAGCAGCCCTGGGGTGGGGGCACTATTGCGGGAGTTCTACGAGCAGTACTTC	CASSPGVGALLREFYEQYF
TRBJ1-2	NA	TRBD1	TRBV5-4	TGTGCCAGCAGCAACGGACAGGGTGGCTATGGCTACACCTTC	CASSNGQGGYGYTF
TRBJ1-2	NA	NA	TRBV9	TGTGCCAGCAGCGTAGGACAGCTTAACTATGGCTACACCTTC	CASSVGQLNYGYTF
TRBJ1-5	NA	NA	TRBV4-1	TGCGCCAGCAGCCAAGAAAGGGGTAATCAGCCCCAGCATTTT	CASSQERGNQPQHF
TRBJ2-2	few	TRBD2	TRBV7-9	TGTGCCAGCAGCTCCTCGACTAGCGGGGGGATCGAGGGCACCGGGGAGCTGTTTTTT	CASSSSTSGGIEGTGELFF